This TCR beta chain was observed in a study of OX40 agonist ivuxolimab in advanced cancers. As for the study in general: Each dose-escalation patient presented with hepatocellular carcinoma, melanoma, renal cell or head and neck cancer.

The V gene's germline CDR1 is KGHSH and CDR2 LQKENI. The V and J ends lost 0 bases and 0 bases respectively, with 9 bases between them. The CDR3 covers 16 residues. Some clones are missing from TCRdb's copy, which holds only in-frame ones; the method was immunoSEQ multiplex PCR. Of around 68,000 clones in the sample, just over 85% are singletons; the top ten hold 0.95% to 1.5%. Autoimmune disease history or systemic immunosuppression led to patients being barred. The specimen was CD4+ or CD8+ T cells sorted from blood, collected in a trial of the OX40 agonist ivuxolimab. The chain has TRBV18 and TRBJ2-1, with D possibly TRBD2 on 5 matching bases. This sequence was found in an adult with an advanced solid tumor such as melanoma, head and neck, liver or kidney cancer. The CDR3 protein is CASSPPSGGSYNEQFF. The CDR3 DNA reads TGTGCCAGCTCACCACCGAGCGGAGGCTCCTACAATGAGCAGTTCTTC.